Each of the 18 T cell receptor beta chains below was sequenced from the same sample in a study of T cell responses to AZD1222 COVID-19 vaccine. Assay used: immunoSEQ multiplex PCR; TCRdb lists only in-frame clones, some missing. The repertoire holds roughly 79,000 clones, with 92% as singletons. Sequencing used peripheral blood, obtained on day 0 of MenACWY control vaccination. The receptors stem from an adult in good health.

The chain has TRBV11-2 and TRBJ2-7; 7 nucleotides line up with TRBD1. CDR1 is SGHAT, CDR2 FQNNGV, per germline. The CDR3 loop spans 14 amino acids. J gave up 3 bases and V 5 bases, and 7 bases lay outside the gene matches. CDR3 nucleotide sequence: TGTGCCAGCAGCGTCGGACAGGAGATCTACGAGCAGTACTTC. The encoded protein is CASSVGQEIYEQYF.

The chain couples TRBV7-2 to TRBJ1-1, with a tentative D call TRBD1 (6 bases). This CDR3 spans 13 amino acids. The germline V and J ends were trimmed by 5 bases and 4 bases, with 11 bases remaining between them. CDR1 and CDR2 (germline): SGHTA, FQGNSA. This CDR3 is CASSIHRATEAFF. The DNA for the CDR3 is TGTGCCAGCAGCATTCACAGGGCCACTGAAGCTTTCTTT.

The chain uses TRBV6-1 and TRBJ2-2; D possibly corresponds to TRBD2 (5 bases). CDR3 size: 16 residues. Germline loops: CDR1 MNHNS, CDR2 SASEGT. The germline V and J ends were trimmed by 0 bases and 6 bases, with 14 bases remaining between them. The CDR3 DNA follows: TGTGCCAGCAGTGAAGCTGGGCTAGCAGTGCCCGGGGAGCTGTTTTTT. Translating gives CASSEAGLAVPGELFF.

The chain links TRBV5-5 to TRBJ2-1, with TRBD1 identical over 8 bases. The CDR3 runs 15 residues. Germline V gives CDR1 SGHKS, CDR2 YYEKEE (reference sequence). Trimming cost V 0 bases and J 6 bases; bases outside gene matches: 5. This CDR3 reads CASSLVGQGINEQFF. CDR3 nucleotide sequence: TGTGCCAGCAGCTTGGTTGGACAGGGTATCAATGAGCAGTTCTTC.

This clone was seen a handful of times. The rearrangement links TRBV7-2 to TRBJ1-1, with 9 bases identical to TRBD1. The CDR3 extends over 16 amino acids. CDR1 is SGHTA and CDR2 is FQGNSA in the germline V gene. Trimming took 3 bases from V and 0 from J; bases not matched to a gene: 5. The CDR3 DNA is TGTGCCAGCAGCTTCCCACAGGGGGCGTTGAACACTGAAGCTTTCTTT. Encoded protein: CASSFPQGALNTEAFF.

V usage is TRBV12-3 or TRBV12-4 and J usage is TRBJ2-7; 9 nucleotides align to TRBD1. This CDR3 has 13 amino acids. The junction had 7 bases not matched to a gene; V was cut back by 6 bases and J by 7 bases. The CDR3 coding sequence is TGTGCCAGCAGAGAGGGACAGGGCGGAGAGCAGTACTTC. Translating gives CASREGQGGEQYF.

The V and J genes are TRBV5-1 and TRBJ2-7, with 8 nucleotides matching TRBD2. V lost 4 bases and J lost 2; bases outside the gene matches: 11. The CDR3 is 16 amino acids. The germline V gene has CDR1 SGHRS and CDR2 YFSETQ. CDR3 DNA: TGCGCCAGCAGCATAGAAACTAGCGGTAGTACCTACGAGCAGTACTTC. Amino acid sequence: CASSIETSGSTYEQYF.

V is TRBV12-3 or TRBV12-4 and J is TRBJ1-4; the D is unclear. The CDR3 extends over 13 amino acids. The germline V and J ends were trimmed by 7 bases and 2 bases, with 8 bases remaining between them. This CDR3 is CASKADTNEKLFF. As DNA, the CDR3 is TGTGCCAGCAAGGCGGATACTAATGAAAAACTGTTTTTT.

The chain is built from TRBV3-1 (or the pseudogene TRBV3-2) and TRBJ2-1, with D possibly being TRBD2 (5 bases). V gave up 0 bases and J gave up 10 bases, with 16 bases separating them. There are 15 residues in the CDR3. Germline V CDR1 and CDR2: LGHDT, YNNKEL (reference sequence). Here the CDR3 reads CASSQDMSSPGEQFF. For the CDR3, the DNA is TGTGCCAGCAGCCAAGATATGAGCTCCCCGGGGGAGCAGTTCTTC.

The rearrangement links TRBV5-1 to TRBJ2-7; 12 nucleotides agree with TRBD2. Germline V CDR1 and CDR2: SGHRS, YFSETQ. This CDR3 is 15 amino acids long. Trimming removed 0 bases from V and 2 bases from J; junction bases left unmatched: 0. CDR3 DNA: TGCGCCAGCAGCTTGGGACTAGCGGGAGCCTACGAGCAGTACTTC. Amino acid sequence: CASSLGLAGAYEQYF.

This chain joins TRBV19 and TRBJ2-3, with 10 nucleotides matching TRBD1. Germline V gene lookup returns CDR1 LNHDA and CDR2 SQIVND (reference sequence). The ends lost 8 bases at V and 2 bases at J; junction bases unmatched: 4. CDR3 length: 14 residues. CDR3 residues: CASRQGANTDTQYF. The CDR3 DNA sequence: TGTGCCAGTCGACAGGGGGCAAACACAGATACGCAGTATTTT.

The CDR3 spells CASRGGKPGYNEQFF. As DNA, the CDR3 is TGTGCCAGCAGAGGCGGGAAGCCGGGATACAATGAGCAGTTCTTC. The gene calls are TRBV5-4 and TRBJ2-1; D may be TRBD2 (6 bases). V lost 5 bases to trimming and J lost 4 bases, with 16 bases between them. CDR3 length: 15 amino acids. The germline V gene has CDR1 SGHNT and CDR2 YYREEE (reference sequence).

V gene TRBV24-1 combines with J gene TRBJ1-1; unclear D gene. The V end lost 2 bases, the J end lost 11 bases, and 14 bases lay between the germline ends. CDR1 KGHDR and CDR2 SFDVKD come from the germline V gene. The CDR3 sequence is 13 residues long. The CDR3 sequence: CATSDYGFSEAFF. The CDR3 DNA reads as TGTGCCACCAGTGATTATGGGTTCTCGGAGGCTTTCTTT.

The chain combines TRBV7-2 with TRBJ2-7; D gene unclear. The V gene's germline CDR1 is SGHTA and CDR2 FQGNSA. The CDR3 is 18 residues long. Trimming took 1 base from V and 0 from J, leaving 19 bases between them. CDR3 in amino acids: CASSLVGPVGSSSYEQYF. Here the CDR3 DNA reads TGTGCCAGCAGCTTAGTGGGCCCCGTTGGGTCGAGCTCCTACGAGCAGTACTTC.

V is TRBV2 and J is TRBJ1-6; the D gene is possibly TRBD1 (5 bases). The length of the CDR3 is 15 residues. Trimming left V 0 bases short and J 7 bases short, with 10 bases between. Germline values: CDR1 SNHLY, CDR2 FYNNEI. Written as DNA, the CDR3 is TGTGCCAGCAGTGAAGCCCGTGGGGGAAATTCACCCCTCCACTTT. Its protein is CASSEARGGNSPLHF.

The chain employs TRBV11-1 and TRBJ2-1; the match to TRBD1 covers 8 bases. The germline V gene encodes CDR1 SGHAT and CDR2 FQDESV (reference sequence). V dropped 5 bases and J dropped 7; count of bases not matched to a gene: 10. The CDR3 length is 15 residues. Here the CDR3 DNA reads TGTGCCAGCAGCCCGAGGACAGGGCTAAGGAATGAGCAGTTCTTC. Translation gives CASSPRTGLRNEQFF.

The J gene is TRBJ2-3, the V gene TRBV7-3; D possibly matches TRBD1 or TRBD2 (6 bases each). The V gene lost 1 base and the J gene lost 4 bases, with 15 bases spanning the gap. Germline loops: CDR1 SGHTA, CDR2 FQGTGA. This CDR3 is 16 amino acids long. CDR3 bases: TGTGCCAGCAGCTTAATCCCCGGGGGCAGGGCAGATACGCAGTATTTT. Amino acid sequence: CASSLIPGGRADTQYF.

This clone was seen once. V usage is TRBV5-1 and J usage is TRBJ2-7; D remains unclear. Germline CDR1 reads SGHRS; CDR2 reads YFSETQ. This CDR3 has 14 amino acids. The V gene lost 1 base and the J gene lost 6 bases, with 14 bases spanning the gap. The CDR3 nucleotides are TGCGCCAGCAGCTTGACGACGAGTTACGGCGAGCAGTACTTC. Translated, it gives CASSLTTSYGEQYF. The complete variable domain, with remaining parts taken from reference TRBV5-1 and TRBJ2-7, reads KAGVTQTPRYLIKTRGQQVTLSCSPISGHRSVSWYQQTPGQGLQFLFEYFSETQRNKGNFPGRFSGRQFSNSRSEMNVSTLELGDSALYLCASSLTTSYGEQYFGPGTRLTVT.